The sequence of this T cell receptor (beta chain) was determined in a study of cytomegalovirus exposure and HLA in healthy donors. Use of 60 Vbeta and 13 Jbeta primers characterized the PCR. Generated by immunoSEQ multiplex PCR, the TCRdb table keeps only in-frame clones and is missing some. Of some 110,000 clones in the sample, about 81% were seen once. V dropped 3 bases and J dropped 1 base, with 13 bases sitting between them. The CDR3 is 16 amino acids. Germline V lookup: CDR1 SQVTM, CDR2 ANQGSEA. Sequencing input: PBMCs. The chain uses TRBV29-1 and TRBJ2-6; possible D gene TRBD1, 5 bases. The sequence came from a man aged 25 to 45 in good health and CMV-seronegative. This CDR3 is CSVETDIDSGANVLTF. Written as DNA, the CDR3 is TGCAGCGTTGAGACAGATATCGATTCTGGGGCCAACGTCCTGACTTTC.